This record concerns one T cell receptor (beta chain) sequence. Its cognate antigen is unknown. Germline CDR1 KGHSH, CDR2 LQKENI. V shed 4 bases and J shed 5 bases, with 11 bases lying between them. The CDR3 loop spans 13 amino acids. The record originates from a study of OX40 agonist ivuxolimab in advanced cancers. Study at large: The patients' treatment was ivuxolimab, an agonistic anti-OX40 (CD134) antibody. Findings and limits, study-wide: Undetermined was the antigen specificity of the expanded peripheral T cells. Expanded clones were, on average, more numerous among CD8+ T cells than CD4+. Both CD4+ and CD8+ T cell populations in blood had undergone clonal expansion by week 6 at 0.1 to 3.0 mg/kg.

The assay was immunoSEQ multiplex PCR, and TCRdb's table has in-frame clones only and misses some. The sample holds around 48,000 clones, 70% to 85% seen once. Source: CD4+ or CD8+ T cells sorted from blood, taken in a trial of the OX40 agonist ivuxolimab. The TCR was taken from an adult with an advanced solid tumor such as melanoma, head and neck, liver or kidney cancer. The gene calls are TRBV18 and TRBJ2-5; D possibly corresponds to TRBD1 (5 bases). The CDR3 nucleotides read TGTGCCAGCTCACTACGACAGTCGGAGACCCAGTACTTC. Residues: CASSLRQSETQYF.